This record concerns one TCR beta chain sequence. Its target is unknown. Repertoires were generated with immunoSEQ multiplex PCR, while TCRdb's copy carries only in-frame clones and drops some. Of 66,000 or so clones in the sample, around 69% were seen once. This specimen comes from a study of vaccination effects on CD4 cells after COVID-19. Findings and limits, study-wide: Relatively few convalescent patients took part in the study, which had no early post-infection timepoints. At late timepoints after vaccination, vaccine- and infection-induced clones shrank markedly.

Upon completion of more than eight days in culture, CD4+ T cells were isolated. Subjects were given two BNT162b2 or mRNA-1273 vaccine doses. IL-2 medium was substituted for half the medium on days 3 and 7. This specimen was CD4+ T cells from PBMCs cultured without peptide, taken after COVID-19 vaccination. The TCR was taken from a human donor who received a COVID-19 vaccine.

The CDR3 DNA reads as TGCAGCGTTGAACCCCATACGGATGGCTACACCTTC. The encoded protein is CSVEPHTDGYTF. The chain carries TRBV29-1 and TRBJ1-2; D remains unclear. The CDR3 has 12 residues. The germline V gene has CDR1 SQVTM and CDR2 ANQGSEA. The ends were cut back, 2 bases at V and 6 bases at J, with 10 bases in the middle.